This TCR beta chain was retrieved from a study of PD-1 blockade in classical Hodgkin lymphoma. Assay: immunoSEQ multiplex PCR; the TCRdb copy retains only in-frame clones and omits some. This sample has about 97,000 clones; roughly 83% occur once, and the top ten carry 9.5% to 15%. Brentuximab vedotin exposure varied among the patients, all of whom had relapsed after autologous stem cell transplantation. Germline V gives CDR1 SGHTA, CDR2 FQGNSA. The CDR3 is 14 residues long. V lost 2 bases and J lost 3, with 10 bases in between. V and J are TRBV7-2 and TRBJ1-1, with D unclear. The sequence was obtained from a human donor with classical Hodgkin lymphoma. The material sequenced was peripheral blood mononuclear cells (PBMCs), taken at baseline. The CDR3: CASSLTHGYTEAFF. Here the CDR3 DNA reads TGTGCCAGCAGCTTAACCCACGGGTACACTGAAGCTTTCTTT.